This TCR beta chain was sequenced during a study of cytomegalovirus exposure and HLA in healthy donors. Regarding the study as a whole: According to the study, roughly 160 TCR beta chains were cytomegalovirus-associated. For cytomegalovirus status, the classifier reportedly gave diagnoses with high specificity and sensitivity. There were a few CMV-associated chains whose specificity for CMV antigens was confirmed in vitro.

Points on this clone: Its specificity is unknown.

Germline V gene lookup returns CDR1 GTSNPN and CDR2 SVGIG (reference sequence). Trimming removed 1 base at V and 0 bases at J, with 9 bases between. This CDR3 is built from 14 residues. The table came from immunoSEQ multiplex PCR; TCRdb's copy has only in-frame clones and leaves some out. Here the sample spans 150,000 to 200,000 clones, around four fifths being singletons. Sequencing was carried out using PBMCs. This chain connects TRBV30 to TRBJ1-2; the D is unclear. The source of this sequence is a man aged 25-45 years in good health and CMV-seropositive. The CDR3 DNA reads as TGTGCCTGGAGTGGGTTGCCAGCTAACTATGGCTACACCTTC. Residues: CAWSGLPANYGYTF.